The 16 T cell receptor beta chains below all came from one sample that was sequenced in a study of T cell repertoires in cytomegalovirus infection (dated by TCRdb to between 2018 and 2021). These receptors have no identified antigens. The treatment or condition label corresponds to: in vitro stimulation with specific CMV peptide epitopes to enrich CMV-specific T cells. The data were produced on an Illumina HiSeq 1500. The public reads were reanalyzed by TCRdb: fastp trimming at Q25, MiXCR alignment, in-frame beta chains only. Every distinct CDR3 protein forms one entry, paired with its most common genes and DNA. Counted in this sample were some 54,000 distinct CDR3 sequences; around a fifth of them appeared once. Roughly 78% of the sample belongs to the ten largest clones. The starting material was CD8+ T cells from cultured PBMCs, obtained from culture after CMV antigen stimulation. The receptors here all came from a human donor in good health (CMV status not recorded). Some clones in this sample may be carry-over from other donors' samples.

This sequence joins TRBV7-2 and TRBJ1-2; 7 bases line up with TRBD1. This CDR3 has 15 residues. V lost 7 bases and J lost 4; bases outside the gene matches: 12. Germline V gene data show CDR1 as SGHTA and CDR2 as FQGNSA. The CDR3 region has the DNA TGTGCCAGCACGGGAAATGACAGGGCCCTCTATGGCTACACCTTC. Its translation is CASTGNDRALYGYTF.

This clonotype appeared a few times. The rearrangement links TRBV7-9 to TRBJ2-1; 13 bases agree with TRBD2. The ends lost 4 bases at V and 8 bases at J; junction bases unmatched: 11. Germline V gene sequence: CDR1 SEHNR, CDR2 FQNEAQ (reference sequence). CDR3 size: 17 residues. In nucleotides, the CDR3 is TGTGCCAGCAGCTCCCCTGGGACTAGCGGGGATCCTGATGAGCAGTTCTTC. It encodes CASSSPGTSGDPDEQFF.

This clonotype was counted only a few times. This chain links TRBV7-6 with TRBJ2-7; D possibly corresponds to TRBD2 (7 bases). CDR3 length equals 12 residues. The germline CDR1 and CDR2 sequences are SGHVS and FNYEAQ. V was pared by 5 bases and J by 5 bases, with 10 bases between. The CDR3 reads CASSRGGDEQYF. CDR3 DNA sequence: TGTGCCAGCAGCAGAGGGGGGGACGAGCAGTACTTC. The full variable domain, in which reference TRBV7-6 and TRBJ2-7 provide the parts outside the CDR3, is GAGVSQSPRYKVTKRGQDVALRCDPISGHVSLYWYRQALGQGPEFLTYFNYEAQQDKSGLPNDRFSAERPEGSISTLTIQRTEQRDSAMYRCASSRGGDEQYFGPGTRLTVT.

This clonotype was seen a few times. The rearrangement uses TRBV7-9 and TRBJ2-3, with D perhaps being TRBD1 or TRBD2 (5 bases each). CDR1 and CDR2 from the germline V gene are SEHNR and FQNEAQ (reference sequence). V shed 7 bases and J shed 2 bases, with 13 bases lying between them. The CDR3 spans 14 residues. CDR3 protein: CASTAGSFTDTQYF. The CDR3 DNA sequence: TGTGCCAGCACCGCAGGGAGCTTCACAGATACGCAGTATTTT.

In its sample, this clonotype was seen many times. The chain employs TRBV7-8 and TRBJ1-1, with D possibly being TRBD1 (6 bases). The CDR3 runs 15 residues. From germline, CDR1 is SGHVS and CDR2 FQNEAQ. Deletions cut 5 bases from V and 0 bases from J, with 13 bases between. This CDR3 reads CASSPAGTLNTEAFF. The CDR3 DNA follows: TGTGCCAGCAGCCCCGCCGGGACATTGAACACTGAAGCTTTCTTT.

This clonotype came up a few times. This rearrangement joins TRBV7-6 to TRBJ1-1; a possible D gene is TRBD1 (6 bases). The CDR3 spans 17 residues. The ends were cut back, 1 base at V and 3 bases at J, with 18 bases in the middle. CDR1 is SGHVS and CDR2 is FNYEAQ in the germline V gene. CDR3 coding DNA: TGTGCCAGCAGCTTAGGACAGGTAGGGGCCTGGGACACTGAAGCTTTCTTT. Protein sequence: CASSLGQVGAWDTEAFF.

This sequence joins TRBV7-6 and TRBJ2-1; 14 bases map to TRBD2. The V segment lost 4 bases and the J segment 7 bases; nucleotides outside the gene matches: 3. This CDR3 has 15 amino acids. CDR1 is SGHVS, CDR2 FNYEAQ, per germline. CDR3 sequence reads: CASSWRLAGGNEQFF. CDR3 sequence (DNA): TGTGCCAGCAGCTGGCGACTAGCGGGGGGGAATGAGCAGTTCTTC.

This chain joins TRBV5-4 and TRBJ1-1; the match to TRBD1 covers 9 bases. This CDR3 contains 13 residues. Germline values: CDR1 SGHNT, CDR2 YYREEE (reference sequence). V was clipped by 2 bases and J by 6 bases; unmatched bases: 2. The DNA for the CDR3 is TGTGCCAGCAGCTTCGGGACAGGGTCTGAAGCTTTCTTT. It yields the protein CASSFGTGSEAFF.

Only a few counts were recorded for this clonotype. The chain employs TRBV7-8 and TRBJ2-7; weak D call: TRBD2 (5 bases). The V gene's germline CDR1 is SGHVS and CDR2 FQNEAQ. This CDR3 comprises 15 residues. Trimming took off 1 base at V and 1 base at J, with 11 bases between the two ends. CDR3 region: CASSLEVGGSYEQYF. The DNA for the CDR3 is TGTGCCAGCAGCTTAGAGGTGGGCGGGTCCTACGAGCAGTACTTC. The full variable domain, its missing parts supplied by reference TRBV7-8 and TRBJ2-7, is GAGVSQSPRYKVAKRGQDVALRCDPISGHVSLFWYQQALGQGPEFLTYFQNEAQLDKSGLPSDRFFAERPEGSVSTLKIQRTQQEDSAVYLCASSLEVGGSYEQYFGPGTRLTVT.

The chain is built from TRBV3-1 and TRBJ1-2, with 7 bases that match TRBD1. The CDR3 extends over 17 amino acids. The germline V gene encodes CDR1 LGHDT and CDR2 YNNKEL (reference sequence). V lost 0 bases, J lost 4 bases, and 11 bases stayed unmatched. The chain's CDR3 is CASSQDLGTGDTYGYTF. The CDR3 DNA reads TGTGCCAGCAGCCAAGATTTGGGCACAGGGGATACCTATGGCTACACCTTC. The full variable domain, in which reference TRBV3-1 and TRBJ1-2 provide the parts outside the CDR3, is DTAVSQTPKYLVTQMGNDKSIKCEQNLGHDTMYWYKQDSKKFLKIMFSYNNKELIINETVPNRFSPKSPDKAHLNLHINSLELGDSAVYFCASSQDLGTGDTYGYTFGSGTRLTVV.

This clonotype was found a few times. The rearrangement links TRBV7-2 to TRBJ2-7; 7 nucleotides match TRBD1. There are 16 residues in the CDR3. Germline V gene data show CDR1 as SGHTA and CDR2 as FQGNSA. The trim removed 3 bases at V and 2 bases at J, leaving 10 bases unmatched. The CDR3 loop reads CASSFGSGTATYEQYF. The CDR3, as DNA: TGTGCCAGCAGCTTTGGGTCCGGGACAGCAACCTACGAGCAGTACTTC.

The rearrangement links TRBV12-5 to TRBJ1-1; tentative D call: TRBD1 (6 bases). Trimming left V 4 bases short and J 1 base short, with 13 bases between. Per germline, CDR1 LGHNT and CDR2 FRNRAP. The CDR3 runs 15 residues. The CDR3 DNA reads TGTGCTAGTGGTTGGGGGCTTGGCCCGAACACTGAAGCTTTCTTT. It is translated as CASGWGLGPNTEAFF.

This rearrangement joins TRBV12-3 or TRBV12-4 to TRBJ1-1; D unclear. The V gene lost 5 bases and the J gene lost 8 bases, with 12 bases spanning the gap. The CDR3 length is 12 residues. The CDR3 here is CASSLEVREAFF. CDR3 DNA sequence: TGTGCCAGCAGTCTAGAGGTCAGGGAAGCTTTCTTT.

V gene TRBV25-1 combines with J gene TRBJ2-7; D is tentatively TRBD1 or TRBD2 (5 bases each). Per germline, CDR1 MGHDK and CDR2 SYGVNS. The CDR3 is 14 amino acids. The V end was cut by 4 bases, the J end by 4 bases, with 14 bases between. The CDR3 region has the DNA TGTGCCAGCAGTGGGGACCGTAATCCTTACGAGCAGTACTTC. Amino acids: CASSGDRNPYEQYF.

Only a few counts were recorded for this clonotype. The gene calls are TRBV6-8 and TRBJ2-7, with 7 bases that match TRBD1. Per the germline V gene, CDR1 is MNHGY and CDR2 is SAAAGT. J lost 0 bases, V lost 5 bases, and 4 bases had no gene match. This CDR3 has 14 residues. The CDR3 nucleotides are TGTGCCAGCAGTCCGGGACAGTACTCCTACGAGCAGTACTTC. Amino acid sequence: CASSPGQYSYEQYF.

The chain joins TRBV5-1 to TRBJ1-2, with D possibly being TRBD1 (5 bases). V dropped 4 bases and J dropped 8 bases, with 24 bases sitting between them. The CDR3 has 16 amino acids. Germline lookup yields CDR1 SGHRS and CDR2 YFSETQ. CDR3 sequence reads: CASSPHFADTGKGYTF. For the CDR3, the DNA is TGCGCCAGCAGCCCGCATTTTGCGGACACGGGGAAAGGCTACACCTTC.